The 22 T cell receptor beta chains given below trace back to one sample, sequenced in a study of cytomegalovirus exposure and HLA in healthy donors listed by TCRdb under 2017. The method was the immunoSEQ multiplex PCR assay. The multiplex PCR relied on a mix of 60 forward primers for TCR Vbeta segments and 13 reverse primers for TCR Jbeta segments. In TCRdb, the immuneACCESS table is reduced to in-frame sequences with V and J assigned. These tables do not hold every clone; where another copy was compared, an unresolved V gene accounts for under half, and the others remain unexplained. This sample is represented by around 150,000 clones; roughly 80% of them were singletons. The ten most abundant clones make up about 13% of the sample. Sequenced material: PBMCs. All receptors derive from a woman aged 45-65 years in good health and CMV-seronegative.

The genes are TRBV14 and TRBJ1-2; 7 nucleotides match TRBD1. CDR3 length equals 14 residues. Per germline, CDR1 SGHDN and CDR2 FVKESK. V lost 4 bases and J lost 4; bases outside the gene matches: 6. Here the CDR3 DNA reads TGTGCCAGCAGCCGGATAGGGGGCAGCTATGGCTACACCTTC. Protein: CASSRIGGSYGYTF.

The CDR3 region has the DNA TGTGCCAGCAGACCAACAGGGGGCGAGCAGTACTTC. Amino acids: CASRPTGGEQYF. The chain combines TRBV25-1 with TRBJ2-7, with TRBD1 matching over 8 bases. The CDR3 totals 12 residues. The V gene end was trimmed by 6 bases and the J gene end by 6 bases; junction bases not matched to a gene: 4. Germline CDR1 MGHDK, CDR2 SYGVNS.

The chain links TRBV5-1 to TRBJ1-2; 10 nucleotides agree with TRBD1. The germline CDR1 and CDR2 sequences are SGHRS and YFSETQ. V trimming: 0 bases; J trimming: 2 bases; junction bases outside the gene matches: 1. CDR3 length: 15 residues. The CDR3 DNA is TGCGCCAGCAGCTTGGGGGACAGGGGCAACTATGGCTACACCTTC. Translating it yields CASSLGDRGNYGYTF.

In this sample, this clone turned up once. The J gene is TRBJ2-1, the V gene TRBV19; D gene ambiguous. This CDR3 is 15 amino acids long. CDR1 and CDR2 (germline): LNHDA, SQIVND (reference sequence). V dropped 5 bases and J dropped 0 bases, with 11 bases sitting between them. CDR3 protein: CASSSLWSSYNEQFF. The CDR3 bases are TGTGCCAGTAGTTCCCTATGGAGCTCCTACAATGAGCAGTTCTTC.

The genes are TRBV19 and TRBJ2-2, with 7 bases that match TRBD1. The CDR3 length is 14 residues. J gave up 2 bases and V 8 bases, and 5 bases lay outside the gene matches. Germline loops: CDR1 LNHDA, CDR2 SQIVND (reference sequence). The CDR3 loop reads CASGDRRNTGELFF. In nucleotides, the CDR3 is TGTGCCAGTGGGGACAGACGAAACACCGGGGAGCTGTTTTTT.

The chain uses TRBV19 and TRBJ2-1; D is possibly TRBD1 (5 bases). The CDR3 loop spans 13 amino acids. Looked up from germline, CDR1 is LNHDA and CDR2 is SQIVND (reference sequence). The V end lost 4 bases, the J end lost 7 bases, and 11 bases lay between the germline ends. CDR3 bases: TGTGCCAGTAGTACAGGGCCGTTTAATGAGCAGTTCTTC. Translation gives CASSTGPFNEQFF.

V is TRBV6-6 and J is TRBJ1-1; unclear D gene. CDR1 and CDR2 from the germline V gene are MNHNY and SVGAGI (reference sequence). The CDR3 covers 12 residues. The ends were cut back, 2 bases at V and 5 bases at J, with 6 bases in the middle. This chain's CDR3 is CASSYEGTEAFF. In DNA, the CDR3 is TGTGCCAGCAGTTACGAGGGTACTGAAGCTTTCTTT.

This sequence joins TRBV10-1 and TRBJ2-1; D is unclear. Germline V CDR1 and CDR2: WNHNN, SYGVQD (reference sequence). With 5 bases removed from V and 4 bases from J, the gap between germline ends came to 9 bases. CDR3 length equals 13 residues. CDR3 nucleotide sequence: TGCGCCAGCAGTTCTTTGCGTTACAATGAGCAGTTCTTC. The encoded protein is CASSSLRYNEQFF.

The chain couples TRBV30 to TRBJ1-3; D may be TRBD1 (6 bases). Trimming took 0 bases from V and 5 from J, leaving 11 bases between them. This CDR3 has 14 residues. The germline gives CDR1 GTSNPN, CDR2 SVGIG (reference sequence). CDR3 sequence (DNA): TGTGCCTGGAGTGTACAGGGCAGGAGAAACACCATATATTTT. Its protein product is CAWSVQGRRNTIYF.

This clone was recorded only once. CDR3 residues: CASSLLAVGVTDTQYF. CDR3 DNA sequence: TGTGCCAGCAGCCTTCTAGCGGTTGGGGTCACAGATACGCAGTATTTT. This rearrangement joins TRBV7-9 to TRBJ2-3, with 7 bases matching TRBD2. Losses at the gene ends were 5 bases for V and 2 bases for J; bases not matched to a gene: 10. The germline CDR1 and CDR2 sequences are SEHNR and FQNEAQ (reference sequence). CDR3 length equals 16 residues.

This chain uses TRBV7-2 with TRBJ2-7; the match to TRBD1 covers 7 bases. Germline V CDR1 and CDR2: SGHTA, FQGNSA. Trimming removed 5 bases from V and 2 bases from J; junction bases left unmatched: 6. This CDR3 contains 14 residues. The CDR3 reads CASSPRTGPYEQYF. In DNA form, the CDR3 reads TGTGCCAGCAGCCCCCGGACAGGCCCCTACGAGCAGTACTTC.

The rearrangement joins TRBV6-6 to TRBJ1-1; D may be TRBD1 (5 bases). The CDR3 totals 16 residues. The V gene lost 4 bases and the J gene lost 3 bases, with 18 bases spanning the gap. Germline CDR1 and CDR2: MNHNY and SVGAGI (reference sequence). The DNA of the CDR3 is TGTGCCAGCAGTTCCCTAGTGGGACTGACCCACACTGAAGCTTTCTTT. Its protein product is CASSSLVGLTHTEAFF.

This rearrangement joins TRBV10-3 to TRBJ1-2, with 12 bases that match TRBD1. Trimming at V came to 3 bases and at J to 3 bases, leaving 2 bases not matched to a gene. Per germline, CDR1 ENHRY and CDR2 SYGVKD. The CDR3 totals 15 residues. This CDR3 is CAISEGTGGDYGYTF. Written as DNA, the CDR3 is TGTGCCATCAGTGAAGGGACAGGGGGCGACTATGGCTACACCTTC.

The chain employs TRBV2 and TRBJ2-1; D might be TRBD2 (5 bases). Trimming removed 2 bases from V and 10 bases from J, with 6 bases in between. This CDR3 comprises 11 residues. Per the germline V gene, CDR1 is SNHLY and CDR2 is FYNNEI. For the CDR3, the DNA is TGTGCCAGCAGTGAACCGGGAGAGCAGTTCTTC. Translation: CASSEPGEQFF.

As to this clone: The same CDR3 also results from other DNA sequences found in this sample. The chain joins TRBV4-2 to TRBJ1-1, with unresolved D. Looked up from germline, CDR1 is LGHNA and CDR2 is YNFKEQ. V lost 4 bases and J 1 base, leaving 13 bases between the germline ends. This CDR3 has 15 residues. DNA for the CDR3: TGTGCCAGCAGCCCAGACATTTTGGCGAACACTGAAGCTTTCTTT. As protein: CASSPDILANTEAFF.

This chain joins TRBV7-2 and TRBJ1-2, with TRBD1 matching over 8 bases. The CDR3 runs to 16 residues. Germline loops: CDR1 SGHTA, CDR2 FQGNSA. V shed 5 bases, J shed 4 bases, and the junction held 12 bases outside the gene matches. The CDR3 loop is CASSPGQGVPSYGYTF. Written as DNA, the CDR3 is TGTGCCAGCAGCCCTGGACAGGGCGTCCCCTCCTATGGCTACACCTTC.

CDR3 in amino acids: CASSRPGLAGTQPYEQYF. CDR3 in DNA: TGTGCCAGCAGCAGACCGGGACTAGCGGGAACGCAACCCTACGAGCAGTACTTC. The V and J genes are TRBV7-9 and TRBJ2-7; 13 positions match TRBD2. The CDR3 runs 18 residues. Per the germline V gene, CDR1 is SEHNR and CDR2 is FQNEAQ (reference sequence). With V trimmed by 5 bases and J by 2 bases, 12 bases remained unmatched.

The CDR3 loop is CAWSLEGRYEQYF. For the CDR3, the DNA is TGTGCCTGGAGTTTGGAGGGGCGGTACGAGCAGTACTTC. The rearrangement links TRBV30 to TRBJ2-7, with D tentatively TRBD2 (6 bases). Between the trimmed V and J ends, which lost 2 bases and 4 bases, there was a span of 12 bases. The CDR3 spans 13 residues. Germline CDR1 is GTSNPN and CDR2 is SVGIG (reference sequence).

This chain joins TRBV18 and TRBJ1-2; perhaps TRBD1 as D (5 bases). The CDR3 spans 14 residues. The ends were cut back, 3 bases at V and 8 bases at J, with 16 bases in the middle. Germline loops: CDR1 KGHSH, CDR2 LQKENI. The chain's CDR3 is CASSPLDTRSGYTF. The CDR3 DNA reads TGTGCCAGCTCACCTTTGGACACTCGATCGGGCTACACCTTC. Full variable domain (outside the CDR3, taken from reference TRBV18 and TRBJ1-2): NAGVMQNPRHLVRRRGQEARLRCSPMKGHSHVYWYRQLPEEGLKFMVYLQKENIIDESGMPKERFSAEFPKEGPSILRIQQVVRGDSAAYFCASSPLDTRSGYTFGSGTRLTVV.

This chain uses TRBV5-6 with TRBJ2-5; 12 bases line up with TRBD2. CDR1 is SGHDT, CDR2 YYEEEE, per germline. Germline trimming cut 4 bases from V and 6 bases from J; bases unmatched to any gene: 10. This CDR3 is built from 16 residues. CDR3 nucleotide sequence: TGTGCCAGCAGCCTTTATACTCTAGCGGGAGGGAAGACCCAGTACTTC. It is translated as CASSLYTLAGGKTQYF.

V gene TRBV11-2 combines with J gene TRBJ1-1, with 8 bases matching TRBD1. Unmatched junction bases numbered 7, after V lost 3 bases and J lost 1 base. The CDR3 extends over 16 amino acids. Per the germline V gene, CDR1 is SGHAT and CDR2 is FQNNGV. DNA of the CDR3: TGTGCCAGCAGCTTGGACGTCAGGGGGCGGAACACTGAAGCTTTCTTT. It specifies CASSLDVRGRNTEAFF.

The CDR3 spells CASSQEGQGGYEQYF. The CDR3 DNA reads as TGCGCCAGCAGCCAGGAGGGACAGGGCGGGTACGAGCAGTACTTC. The V call is TRBV4-3, the J call TRBJ2-7; 9 nucleotides line up with TRBD1. From germline, CDR1 is LGHNA and CDR2 YSLEER. The V gene end was trimmed by 3 bases and the J gene end by 4 bases; junction bases not matched to a gene: 7. The CDR3 has 15 amino acids.